Below are 27 T cell receptor beta chains sequenced from a single sample in a study of PD-L1 blockade in urothelial cancer. The sample's time point: pretreatment peripheral blood. Profiling relied on immunoSEQ multiplex PCR, and the TCRdb table lists in-frame clones only, not all of them. This table holds over 75,000 clones, more than 75% found once. The source material was PBMCs, sampled around atezolizumab (anti-PD-L1) treatment. Receptors were obtained from a man in his fifties or sixties with urothelial cancer.

This chain connects TRBV19 to TRBJ2-1; no reliable D call. Trimming left V 6 bases short and J 7 bases short, with 22 bases between. The length of the CDR3 is 16 residues. Germline V CDR1 and CDR2: LNHDA, SQIVND (reference sequence). Here the CDR3 DNA reads TGTGCCAGTAGATCGAGGTCGCCTACTGTCGGGAATGAGCAGTTCTTC. This gives the protein CASRSRSPTVGNEQFF.

The chain combines TRBV12-5 with TRBJ1-1; 9 bases align to TRBD1. The J segment lost 2 bases and the V segment lost 2 bases, leaving 6 bases of the junction unmatched. Germline CDR1 reads LGHNT; CDR2 reads FRNRAP. The CDR3 totals 16 residues. The CDR3 nucleotides are TGTGCTAGTGGTTTGAACAGGGGGCTTTCTAACACTGAAGCTTTCTTT. The encoded protein is CASGLNRGLSNTEAFF. Full variable domain (missing parts from reference TRBV12-5 and TRBJ1-1): DARVTQTPRHKVTEMGQEVTMRCQPILGHNTVFWYRQTMMQGLELLAYFRNRAPLDDSGMPKDRFSAEMPDATLATLKIQPSEPRDSAVYFCASGLNRGLSNTEAFFGQGTRLTVV.

The rearrangement joins TRBV2 to TRBJ1-2; tentative D call: TRBD1 (6 bases). This CDR3 spans 14 amino acids. From germline, CDR1 is SNHLY and CDR2 FYNNEI. The V end lost 2 bases, the J end lost 3 bases, and 10 bases lay between the germline ends. The CDR3 is CASSEFPGDYGYTF. CDR3 coding DNA: TGTGCCAGCAGTGAATTCCCAGGGGACTATGGCTACACCTTC.

The V gene is TRBV5-6, the J gene TRBJ2-4; 7 bases are shared with TRBD2. CDR3 length: 15 residues. The J segment lost 2 bases and the V segment lost 3 bases, leaving 5 bases of the junction unmatched. Per germline, CDR1 SGHDT and CDR2 YYEEEE. Here the CDR3 DNA reads TGTGCCAGCAGCTCCCCCGGGGGGACCAAAAACATTCAGTACTTC. It yields the protein CASSSPGGTKNIQYF.

The V gene is TRBV14, the J gene TRBJ2-7; D possibly corresponds to TRBD1 (5 bases). In germline, CDR1 is SGHDN, CDR2 FVKESK. The CDR3 has 14 residues. V gave up 6 bases and J gave up 4 bases, with 16 bases separating them. The CDR3 is CASSVDRFTYEQYF. The CDR3 bases are TGTGCCAGCAGTGTTGACAGATTTACTTACGAGCAGTACTTC.

The genes are TRBV5-1 and TRBJ1-4, with D maybe TRBD1 (5 bases). V was trimmed by 4 bases and J by 8 bases, leaving 15 bases between them. This CDR3 spans 14 amino acids. The germline V gene encodes CDR1 SGHRS and CDR2 YFSETQ. The chain's CDR3 is CASSPSVGAEKLFF. The DNA for the CDR3 is TGCGCCAGCAGCCCCTCGGTTGGGGCCGAAAAACTGTTTTTT. Combining the CDR3 with reference TRBV5-1 and TRBJ1-4 gives the whole variable domain KAGVTQTPRYLIKTRGQQVTLSCSPISGHRSVSWYQQTPGQGLQFLFEYFSETQRNKGNFPGRFSGRQFSNSRSEMNVSTLELGDSALYLCASSPSVGAEKLFFGSGTQLSVL.

This clone was recorded only once. V gene TRBV4-3 combines with J gene TRBJ2-7; perhaps TRBD1 as D (5 bases). CDR1 is LGHNA and CDR2 is YSLEER in the germline V gene. This CDR3 contains 14 residues. Trimming removed 3 bases from V and 8 bases from J, with 17 bases in between. The DNA of the CDR3 is TGCGCCAGCAGCCAGAGAAGGGGATCTACGAAGCAGTACTTC. This encodes CASSQRRGSTKQYF.

The J gene is TRBJ2-7, the V gene TRBV9; the match to TRBD1 covers 10 bases. The V gene's germline CDR1 is SGDLS and CDR2 YYNGEE. The V segment lost 4 bases and the J segment 6 bases; nucleotides outside the gene matches: 4. The CDR3 loop spans 13 amino acids. The CDR3 DNA reads TGTGCCAGCAGCAGGGACAGGGGAGGCGAGCAGTACTTC. Encoded protein: CASSRDRGGEQYF.

The gene calls are TRBV4-2 and TRBJ2-7, with D tentatively TRBD1 (5 bases). The V end lost 1 base, the J end lost 6 bases, and 7 bases lay between the germline ends. Germline lookup yields CDR1 LGHNA and CDR2 YNFKEQ. CDR3 length: 12 amino acids. The CDR3 loop reads CASSQGGPEQYF. For the CDR3, the DNA is TGTGCCAGCAGCCAAGGGGGCCCCGAGCAGTACTTC.

This chain uses TRBV9 with TRBJ2-5, with 7 bases aligning to TRBD2. Trimming cost V 0 bases and J 5 bases; bases outside gene matches: 13. CDR1 is SGDLS and CDR2 is YYNGEE in the germline V gene. This CDR3 is built from 17 residues. The CDR3 protein is CASSVGSAGVSGETQYF. The CDR3 bases are TGTGCCAGCAGCGTAGGTTCGGCGGGAGTATCAGGGGAGACCCAGTACTTC.

The chain has TRBV18 and TRBJ2-3; 9 bases match TRBD2. Germline V gene lookup returns CDR1 KGHSH and CDR2 LQKENI. CDR3 length: 16 amino acids. V lost 5 bases and J lost 3; bases outside the gene matches: 9. CDR3 region: CASSSLSGSGTDTQYF. The CDR3 DNA is TGTGCCAGCTCATCTCTTAGCGGGAGTGGGACAGATACGCAGTATTTT.

This clone was counted once. This chain links TRBV5-4 with TRBJ2-5, with 15 positions matching TRBD2. Trimming cost V 4 bases and J 4 bases; bases outside gene matches: 5. CDR3 length equals 16 residues. Germline V gives CDR1 SGHNT, CDR2 YYREEE (reference sequence). CDR3 sequence: CASSRGLAGGAETQYF. The CDR3 coding sequence is TGTGCCAGCAGCAGAGGACTAGCGGGGGGGGCAGAGACCCAGTACTTC. The full variable domain, with the rest looked up from reference TRBV5-4 and TRBJ2-5, is ETGVTQSPTHLIKTRGQQVTLRCSSQSGHNTVSWYQQALGQGPQFIFQYYREEENGRGNFPPRFSGLQFPNYSSELNVNALELDDSALYLCASSRGLAGGAETQYFGPGTRLLVL.

The V call is TRBV28, the J call TRBJ1-6, with TRBD1 as a possible D gene (5 bases). The germline V gene encodes CDR1 MDHEN and CDR2 SYDVKM. There are 12 residues in the CDR3. V dropped 10 bases and J dropped 7 bases, with 11 bases sitting between them. CDR3 nucleotide sequence: TGTGCCACAGAGGCAGGGAATTCACCCCTCCACTTT. Protein: CATEAGNSPLHF.

The chain recombines TRBV19 with TRBJ1-6; D is possibly TRBD1 (6 bases). Between the trimmed V and J ends, which lost 1 base and 9 bases, there was a span of 10 bases. This CDR3 has 14 residues. CDR1 and CDR2 from the germline V gene are LNHDA and SQIVND (reference sequence). Here the CDR3 reads CASSIGTVSSPLHF. In DNA, the CDR3 is TGTGCCAGTAGTATAGGGACAGTAAGTTCACCCCTCCACTTT.

The chain uses TRBV7-2 and TRBJ1-2, with a possible D match to TRBD1 (5 bases). The CDR3 runs 15 residues. Germline CDR1 reads SGHTA; CDR2 reads FQGNSA. The V and J ends lost 2 bases and 5 bases respectively, with 15 bases between them. DNA for the CDR3: TGTGCCAGCAGCTTACCCCCGGGGGGGTCTTATGGCTACACCTTC. This sequence encodes CASSLPPGGSYGYTF.

The chain uses TRBV11-3 and TRBJ1-1, with 10 bases that match TRBD1. The CDR3 totals 13 residues. Trimming removed 3 bases from V and 11 bases from J; junction bases left unmatched: 6. Per the germline V gene, CDR1 is SGHNT and CDR2 is YENEEA. For the CDR3, the DNA is TGTGCCAGCAGCTTTCTTGGGACAGGGGACGCTTTCTTT. Residues: CASSFLGTGDAFF. Full variable domain (outside the CDR3, taken from reference TRBV11-3 and TRBJ1-1): EAGVVQSPRYKIIEKKQPVAFWCNPISGHNTLYWYLQNLGQGPELLIRYENEEAVDDSQLPKDRFSAERLKGVDSTLKIQPAELGDSAVYLCASSFLGTGDAFFGQGTRLTVV.

This sequence joins TRBV7-2 and TRBJ2-3; 8 nucleotides match TRBD2. Trimming removed 3 bases from V and 3 bases from J; junction bases left unmatched: 5. From germline, CDR1 is SGHTA and CDR2 FQGNSA. The CDR3 loop spans 15 amino acids. CDR3 residues: CASSFPAGDTDTQYF. DNA of the CDR3: TGTGCCAGCAGCTTCCCAGCGGGAGATACAGATACGCAGTATTTT.

The V gene is TRBV11-1, the J gene TRBJ2-1; 11 nucleotides align to TRBD2. CDR3 length: 15 amino acids. Looked up from germline, CDR1 is SGHAT and CDR2 is FQDESV (reference sequence). Losses at the gene ends were 8 bases for V and 12 bases for J; bases not matched to a gene: 15. The CDR3 region is CASYGSELAGDGQFF. The CDR3 DNA follows: TGTGCCAGCTACGGGTCGGAACTAGCGGGAGATGGGCAGTTCTTC.

The rearrangement joins TRBV10-3 to TRBJ2-2; 7 nucleotides match TRBD2. The CDR3 consists of 13 residues. V trimming: 10 bases; J trimming: 3 bases; junction bases outside the gene matches: 5. The germline V gene has CDR1 ENHRY and CDR2 SYGVKD. Here the CDR3 reads CATGRGDTGELFF. CDR3 DNA: TGTGCCACCGGCCGGGGGGACACCGGGGAGCTGTTTTTT.

The CDR3 region is CASSGRDSEYEQYF. CDR3 nucleotide sequence: TGTGCCAGCAGCGGACGGGACAGCGAGTACGAGCAGTACTTC. The chain is built from TRBV9 and TRBJ2-7, with 7 bases fitting TRBD1. The CDR3 contains 14 residues. Germline assignment: CDR1 SGDLS and CDR2 YYNGEE. The V and J ends lost 3 bases and 4 bases, in that order; junction bases with no gene match: 7.

The V call is TRBV30, the J call TRBJ1-1; tentative D call: TRBD1 (5 bases). From germline, CDR1 is GTSNPN and CDR2 SVGIG (reference sequence). The CDR3 runs to 13 residues. Deletions cut 5 bases from V and 7 bases from J, with 17 bases between. In DNA, the CDR3 is TGTGCCTGGGGTCCCGGCAGGGAATTTGAAGCTTTCTTT. It codes for CAWGPGREFEAFF.

The rearrangement joins TRBV15 to TRBJ2-1; D might be TRBD1 (5 bases). The CDR3 loop spans 15 amino acids. The V gene's germline CDR1 is LNHNV and CDR2 YYDKDF (reference sequence). The V end lost 1 base, the J end lost 2 bases, and 9 bases lay between the germline ends. CDR3 region: CATSRAGLTYNEQFF. In nucleotides, the CDR3 is TGTGCCACCAGCAGAGCAGGGCTCACCTACAATGAGCAGTTCTTC.

The DNA of the CDR3 is TGTGCCAGCAGCCCTCAAAACCGGGGGGGCCGAGGGGAGCTGTTTTTT. Residues: CASSPQNRGGRGELFF. This rearrangement joins TRBV5-4 to TRBJ2-2, with 8 positions matching TRBD2. This CDR3 is built from 16 residues. J gave up 8 bases and V 4 bases, and 13 bases lay outside the gene matches. Germline V lookup: CDR1 SGHNT, CDR2 YYREEE (reference sequence). Full variable domain (outside the CDR3, taken from reference TRBV5-4 and TRBJ2-2): ETGVTQSPTHLIKTRGQQVTLRCSSQSGHNTVSWYQQALGQGPQFIFQYYREEENGRGNFPPRFSGLQFPNYSSELNVNALELDDSALYLCASSPQNRGGRGELFFGEGSRLTVL.

The chain combines TRBV23-1 with TRBJ1-1, with 9 bases lining up with TRBD1. TRBV23-1 is an ORF for which the function is uncertain. The CDR3 covers 17 residues. Unmatched junction bases numbered 15, after V lost 4 bases and J lost 6 bases. CDR3 residues: CASSRGPGTGRVSEAFF. The CDR3, as DNA: TGCGCCAGCAGTCGAGGTCCCGGGACAGGGAGGGTGTCTGAAGCTTTCTTT.

The chain combines TRBV6-5 with TRBJ2-2, with 12 bases identical to TRBD2. The CDR3 covers 15 residues. V lost 6 bases, J lost 6 bases, and 5 bases stayed unmatched. Germline V gene data show CDR1 as MNHEY and CDR2 as SVGAGI. CDR3 in amino acids: CASSTGLAGSGELFF. Here the CDR3 DNA reads TGTGCCAGCAGCACCGGACTAGCGGGGTCCGGGGAGCTGTTTTTT.

This CDR3 is CASSLVAGSSYGYTF. CDR3 sequence (DNA): TGTGCCAGCAGCTTGGTTGCTGGTTCGAGCTATGGCTACACCTTC. V usage is TRBV5-4 and J usage is TRBJ1-2; D ambiguous. V was cut by 0 bases and J by 4 bases, with 13 bases left in between. The CDR3 has 15 residues. The germline V gene has CDR1 SGHNT and CDR2 YYREEE (reference sequence).

This chain joins TRBV5-1 and TRBJ2-3; D perhaps matches TRBD2 (6 bases). In germline, CDR1 is SGHRS, CDR2 YFSETQ. The CDR3 sequence is 16 residues long. Trimming took 4 bases from V and 4 from J, leaving 19 bases between them. The CDR3 nucleotides are TGCGCCAGCAGCCTGGCGGGGTGGAAGGGCGCAGATACGCAGTATTTT. Its protein is CASSLAGWKGADTQYF. Complete variable domain (other parts from reference TRBV5-1 and TRBJ2-3): KAGVTQTPRYLIKTRGQQVTLSCSPISGHRSVSWYQQTPGQGLQFLFEYFSETQRNKGNFPGRFSGRQFSNSRSEMNVSTLELGDSALYLCASSLAGWKGADTQYFGPGTRLTVL.